Below, 8 T cell receptor beta chains from the same sample are listed, as sequenced in a study of cytomegalovirus exposure and HLA in healthy donors. Both 60 Vbeta primers and 13 Jbeta primers went into the PCR. Method: immunoSEQ multiplex PCR; TCRdb's copy keeps in-frame clones and lacks some. Altogether about 190,000 clones are present, around 83% being singletons, with the ten largest covering roughly 1.7%. The sample was PBMCs. Receptor source: a man aged 40-55 years in good health and CMV-seropositive.

The chain has TRBV6-5 and TRBJ2-7; 7 bases match TRBD1. Germline CDR1 reads MNHEY; CDR2 reads SVGAGI. V lost 0 bases and J lost 7; bases outside the gene matches: 9. CDR3 length equals 15 residues. The CDR3 DNA reads as TGTGCCAGCAGTTACTCACAGGGGCCTTCCTGGGAGCAGTACTTC. It codes for CASSYSQGPSWEQYF.

This chain links TRBV6-5 with TRBJ1-4; no clear D gene. This CDR3 is 14 amino acids long. The V and J ends lost 5 bases and 8 bases respectively, with 15 bases between them. Per the germline V gene, CDR1 is MNHEY and CDR2 is SVGAGI. In DNA form, the CDR3 reads TGTGCCAGCAGTCCACGGGAACGCCTCGAAAAACTGTTTTTT. This encodes CASSPRERLEKLFF.

This chain uses TRBV10-1 with TRBJ2-5; the match to TRBD2 covers 12 bases. V shed 5 bases, J shed 4 bases, and the junction held 2 bases outside the gene matches. CDR3 length: 14 amino acids. CDR1 and CDR2 from the germline V gene are WNHNN and SYGVQD (reference sequence). CDR3: CASSSGLAGETQYF. The CDR3 DNA reads as TGCGCCAGCAGTTCGGGACTAGCGGGAGAGACCCAGTACTTC.

J is TRBJ1-1 and V is TRBV6-5, with D possibly being TRBD1 (5 bases). This CDR3 has 14 amino acids. CDR1 and CDR2 from the germline V gene are MNHEY and SVGAGI. Trimming pared 4 bases from V and 1 base from J, leaving 10 bases between. CDR3 DNA sequence: TGTGCCAGCAGTTCCCGGACACGGAACACTGAAGCTTTCTTT. Protein: CASSSRTRNTEAFF.

This chain uses TRBV5-1 with TRBJ1-2, with 7 bases matching TRBD1. Germline CDR1 is SGHRS and CDR2 is YFSETQ. The V gene end was trimmed by 1 base and the J gene end by 6 bases; junction bases not matched to a gene: 6. The CDR3 spans 14 residues. The CDR3 DNA is TGCGCCAGCAGCTTGCTACAGGGGACAGATGGCTACACCTTC. Its protein product is CASSLLQGTDGYTF.

V gene TRBV5-1 combines with J gene TRBJ2-7; 7 nucleotides agree with TRBD2. Germline values: CDR1 SGHRS, CDR2 YFSETQ. CDR3 length equals 14 residues. Trimming cost V 0 bases and J 2 bases; bases outside gene matches: 2. CDR3 loop: CASSLVGRAYEQYF. CDR3 nucleotides: TGCGCCAGCAGCTTGGTAGGGAGGGCCTACGAGCAGTACTTC.

The J gene is TRBJ1-1, the V gene TRBV7-9; the match to TRBD1 covers 12 bases. J was trimmed by 3 bases and V by 3 bases; bases with no gene match: 5. This CDR3 has 16 residues. Germline V gene sequence: CDR1 SEHNR, CDR2 FQNEAQ (reference sequence). CDR3 DNA: TGTGCCAGCAGCTTGGGGGACAGGGGGCGGTACACTGAAGCTTTCTTT. This sequence encodes CASSLGDRGRYTEAFF. The whole variable domain, remainder taken from reference TRBV7-9 and TRBJ1-1, is DTGVSQNPRHKITKRGQNVTFRCDPISEHNRLYWYRQTLGQGPEFLTYFQNEAQLEKSRLLSDRFSAERPKGSFSTLEIQRTEQGDSAMYLCASSLGDRGRYTEAFFGQGTRLTVV.

The chain's CDR3 is CASSTTTGLSYNEQFF. DNA for the CDR3: TGTGCCAGCAGCACCACGACAGGGCTATCCTACAATGAGCAGTTCTTC. The V and J genes are TRBV9 and TRBJ2-1; 7 bases are shared with TRBD1. CDR1 and CDR2 from the germline V gene are SGDLS and YYNGEE. J lost 1 base, V lost 4 bases, and 8 bases had no gene match. The CDR3 loop spans 16 amino acids.